This paragraph reports one T cell receptor beta chain. What it binds is not known. This sample was included in a study of T cells in Graves' hyperthyroidism and ophthalmopathy. Study-level information: The authors collected peripheral blood at initial diagnosis, before any treatment. Study findings and constraints: Most expanded thyroid clonotypes above 0.001 also appeared in blood.

Thyroid ultrasound and orbital computed tomography, with clinical symptoms and serum thyroxine and TRAb, informed diagnoses. The blood was taken when hyperthyroidism was first diagnosed, before any ophthalmopathy symptoms showed up. Amplification of TCR beta CDR3 regions was performed using RNA transcripts as template. The HTBI set primed first-round TCR CDR3 RT-PCR. TCRdb independently ran MiXCR on the multiplex PCR reads; one entry per CDR3 protein. The sample contains about 400,000 distinct CDR3 sequences, approximately 15% of which appear only once. This CDR3 contains 13 residues. The germline V and J ends were trimmed by 5 bases and 7 bases, with 12 bases remaining between them. The V gene's germline CDR1 is SGHTA and CDR2 FQGNSA.

The chain joins TRBV7-2 to TRBJ2-1; D uncertain. The material sequenced was blood. This clonotype originated in a young woman with Graves' hyperthyroidism that later progressed to Graves' ophthalmopathy. CDR3 region: CASSVRKENEQFF. In nucleotides, the CDR3 is TGTGCCAGCAGCGTAAGAAAGGAGAATGAGCAGTTCTTC. Full variable domain (outside the CDR3, taken from reference TRBV7-2 and TRBJ2-1): GAGVSQSPSNKVTEKGKDVELRCDPISGHTALYWYRQSLGQGLEFLIYFQGNSAPDKSGLPSDRFSAERTGGSVSTLTIQRTQQEDSAVYLCASSVRKENEQFFGPGTRLTVL.